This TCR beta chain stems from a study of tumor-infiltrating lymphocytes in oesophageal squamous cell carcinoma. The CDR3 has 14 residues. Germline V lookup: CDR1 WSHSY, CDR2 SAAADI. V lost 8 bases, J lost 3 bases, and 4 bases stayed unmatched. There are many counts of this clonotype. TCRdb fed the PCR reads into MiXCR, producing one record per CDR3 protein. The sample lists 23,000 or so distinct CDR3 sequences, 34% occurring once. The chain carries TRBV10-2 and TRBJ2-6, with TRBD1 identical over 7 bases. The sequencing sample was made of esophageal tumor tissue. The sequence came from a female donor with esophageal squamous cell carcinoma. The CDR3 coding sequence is TGCGCCAGCGGTACAGGGGTTGGGGCCAACGTCCTGACTTTC. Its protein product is CASGTGVGANVLTF.